Listed below are T cell receptor beta chains from one sample, sequenced in a study of shared clonotypes between healthy human individuals. Produced via immunoSEQ multiplex PCR; TCRdb's table is partial and in-frame only. The sample records millions of clones, approximately 95% being singletons. What was sequenced was naive CD4+ T cells from PBMCs. The receptors originated from a young man in good health. Some clones in this sample may be carry-over from other donors' samples. CDR3s include the opening cysteine and the closing phenylalanine or tryptophan. A D gene is named only where the DNA matches it firmly. A clone size is listed for some rows: how often the clone was seen (once, few, many), or a class if it is expanded.

j_gene	abundance	v_gene	d_gene	CDR3nt	CDR3aa
TRBJ2-2	-	TRBV5-1	-	TGCGCCAGCAGCTCCAGGGCGAGCGGGGAGCTGTTTTTT	CASSSRASGELFF
TRBJ1-5	-	TRBV6-5	TRBD1	TGTGCCAGCAGTTACCGAAAGGGGGCCCGAGGTCAGCCCCAGCATTTT	CASSYRKGARGQPQHF
TRBJ1-2	-	TRBV28	-	TGTGCCAGCAGTTTTGAGGGTAACTATGGCTACACCTTC	CASSFEGNYGYTF
TRBJ2-7	-	TRBV7-8	TRBD2	TGTGCCAGCAGCCGGACTAGCGGGAAGGGTTGGTCCTACGAGCAGTACTTC	CASSRTSGKGWSYEQYF
TRBJ2-2	-	TRBV28	-	TGTGCCAGCAGTTTCCGCGGCCCCGGACGCGGGGAGCTGTTTTTT	CASSFRGPGRGELFF
TRBJ2-1	once	TRBV29-1	TRBD1	TGCAGCGTCCGGACAGGGGGCAGAGAGCAGTTCTTC	CSVRTGGREQFF
TRBJ2-7	-	TRBV23-1	-	TGCGCCAGCTTTACTTCTTGCGGGACCTACGAGCAGTACTTC	CASFTSCGTYEQYF
TRBJ2-4	once	TRBV4-1	-	TGCGCCAGCAGCCAAGAGGTGTTAGAGGAGATAGCCAAAAACATTCAGTACTTC	CASSQEVLEEIAKNIQYF
TRBJ1-1	-	TRBV28	-	TGTGCCAGCCGGTTGGTGAACACTGAAGCTTTCTTT	CASRLVNTEAFF
TRBJ2-2	-	TRBV30	-	TGTGCCTGGAGGGGTGACAGAAACACCGGGGAGCTGTTTTTT	CAWRGDRNTGELFF
TRBJ2-2	few	TRBV19	TRBD2	TGTGCCAGTAGTATAGAGGTGGCGGGAGGGGACACCGGGGAGCTGTTTTTT	CASSIEVAGGDTGELFF
TRBJ1-1	-	TRBV7-3	-	TGTGCCAGCAGCTTAGGGGGCACGAGCACTGAAGCTTTCTTT	CASSLGGTSTEAFF
TRBJ2-7	-	TRBV5-4	-	TGTGCCAGCAGCCACCGGGAAGATTTTTCCTACGAGCAGTACTTC	CASSHREDFSYEQYF
TRBJ2-6	-	TRBV4-3	-	TGCGCCAGCACCGCCCGCCTCTCTGGGGCCAACGTCCTGACTTTC	CASTARLSGANVLTF
TRBJ1-1	-	TRBV7-8	-	TGTGCCAGCAGCTTTTCCACTGAAGCTTTCTTT	CASSFSTEAFF
TRBJ2-6	-	TRBV7-3	-	TGTGCCAGCAGCTTAGGTGTCTCTGGGGCCAACGTCCTGACTTTC	CASSLGVSGANVLTF
TRBJ1-5	once	TRBV11-3	-	TGTGCCAGCAGCTTAGCCCCCCCACAGGGTAATCAGCCCCAGCATTTT	CASSLAPPQGNQPQHF
TRBJ1-1	-	TRBV29-1	TRBD1	TGCAGCGCCGCGACAGGGCCTCGAGTTGAAGCTTTCTTT	CSAATGPRVEAFF
TRBJ1-1	-	TRBV7-3	-	TGTGCCAGCAGCTTAAATGGGGGGACCACTGAAGCTTTCTTT	CASSLNGGTTEAFF
TRBJ2-5	-	TRBV28	TRBD2	TGTGCCAGCCTCGGGACTAGCGGACAAGAGACCCAGTACTTC	CASLGTSGQETQYF
TRBJ2-7	-	TRBV6-5	TRBD2	TGTGCCAGCACCGCTGCGGGGGGCGGCTCCTACGAGCAGTACTTC	CASTAAGGGSYEQYF
TRBJ1-2	-	TRBV6-1	TRBD1	TGTGCCAGCAGTGAAGCGGAGGGGGCGGTGGGTGGCTACACCTTC	CASSEAEGAVGGYTF
TRBJ2-3	-	TRBV11-3	-	TGTGCCAGCAGCTCAGGACAGACCACAGATACGCAGTATTTT	CASSSGQTTDTQYF
TRBJ1-5	-	TRBV30	-	TGTGCCTGGAGTGTAGATCATCAGCCCCAGCATTTT	CAWSVDHQPQHF
TRBJ1-2	-	TRBV2	-	TGTGCCAGCAGTGAATCGACTGTCTTCGGGGGCTACACCTTC	CASSESTVFGGYTF
TRBJ1-1	-	TRBV7-9	-	TGTGCCAGCAGCCAGAACCTCATGAACACTGAAGCTTTCTTT	CASSQNLMNTEAFF
TRBJ1-4	few	TRBV5-1	-	TGCGCCAGCAGCTACCAGGGTGCGGATCGTGAAAAACTGTTTTTT	CASSYQGADREKLFF
TRBJ2-1	-	TRBV30	-	TGTGCCTGGAGTGAGGTTAGTGAGCAGTTCTTC	CAWSEVSEQFF
TRBJ1-1	few	TRBV30	-	TGTGCCTGGAGTGGGGGACGGAGGAACACTGAAGCTTTCTTT	CAWSGGRRNTEAFF
TRBJ1-5	once	TRBV12-2	-	TGTGCAAGTCGCCCTAAATCGCGGCAGCCCCAGCATTTT	CASRPKSRQPQHF
TRBJ1-2	-	TRBV5-6	-	TGTGCCAGCAGCCGGGACCTTTATGGCTACACCTTC	CASSRDLYGYTF
TRBJ1-1	-	TRBV6-1	-	TGTGCCAGCAGTGAACAGACGAACACTGAAGCTTTCTTT	CASSEQTNTEAFF
TRBJ2-7	-	TRBV9	TRBD2	TGTGCCAGCAGCGTAGGGCTAGCGGGACCCTACGAGCAGTACTTC	CASSVGLAGPYEQYF
TRBJ1-2	-	TRBV28	-	TGTGCCAGCAGTGCCCGGGACCCAGTAGACTATGGCTACACCTTC	CASSARDPVDYGYTF
TRBJ2-6	-	TRBV7-2	-	TGTGCCAGCAGCCGGGACCGAAACTCTGGGGCCAACGTCCTGACTTTC	CASSRDRNSGANVLTF
TRBJ1-1	few	TRBV18	TRBD1	TGTGCCAGCTCACCACAGACAGGGGATACTGAAGCTTTCTTT	CASSPQTGDTEAFF
TRBJ2-1	-	TRBV10-1	-	TGCGCCAGCAGTGAGCAAGTTTTCGATGAGCAGTTCTTC	CASSEQVFDEQFF
TRBJ2-7	-	TRBV11-2	TRBD1	TGTGCCAGCAGCTTAGAGGCCGGGACAGGTTACCCTAAGGGCCGCTACGAGCAGTACTTC	CASSLEAGTGYPKGRYEQYF
TRBJ1-1	-	TRBV19	-	TGTGCCAGTAGTATAGGTGGGGGGATCATGAACACTGAAGCTTTCTTT	CASSIGGGIMNTEAFF
TRBJ1-5	-	TRBV2	TRBD1	TGTGCCAGCAGAGACAGGGGGGGTAGCAATCAGCCCCAGCATTTT	CASRDRGGSNQPQHF
TRBJ2-3	-	TRBV11-3	-	TGTGCCAGCACCCGTGGGGCGAAAGAAGATACGCAGTATTTT	CASTRGAKEDTQYF
TRBJ2-5	-	TRBV9	TRBD2	TGTGCCAGCAGCGCAGGACTAGCGGGGTTTCAAGAGACCCAGTACTTC	CASSAGLAGFQETQYF
TRBJ2-1	-	TRBV6-5	-	TGTGCCAGCAGTTACTTCAGGGCCACGTCGAGGAATGAGCAGTTCTTC	CASSYFRATSRNEQFF
TRBJ1-1	-	TRBV10-2	TRBD1	TGCGCCAGCAGTGAGTCAGGGGGCGCGGGTGAAGCTTTCTTT	CASSESGGAGEAFF
TRBJ2-2	-	TRBV11-3	TRBD2	TGTGCCAGCAGCTTGCTAGCGGGGGGCACCGGGGAGCTGTTTTTT	CASSLLAGGTGELFF
TRBJ2-6	-	TRBV5-4	-	TGTGCCAGCAGCCCCGGGTCTGGGGCCAACGTCCTGACTTTC	CASSPGSGANVLTF
TRBJ1-4	-	TRBV6-5	-	TGTGCCAGCAGTTACTCCGGGGGGCGGTATGAAAAACTGTTTTTT	CASSYSGGRYEKLFF
TRBJ2-7	few	TRBV5-4	TRBD2	TGTGCCAGCAGCCCACGGGCGGGAGGCGAGCAGTACTTC	CASSPRAGGEQYF
TRBJ1-2	-	TRBV11-2	TRBD1	TGTGCCAGCAGCTCCCTCAGGACAGGGGAGGACGGCTACACCTTC	CASSSLRTGEDGYTF
TRBJ2-3	-	TRBV5-1	-	TGCGCCAGCAGCTTGCAGCAAAGCACAGATACGCAGTATTTT	CASSLQQSTDTQYF
TRBJ1-1	once	TRBV25-1	-	TGTGCCAGCAGTCGTCCCGGACCGAACACTGAAGCTTTCTTT	CASSRPGPNTEAFF
TRBJ1-4	-	TRBV18	-	TGTGCCAGCTCACCGCGCAAAACATCGACAGAAAAACTGTTTTTT	CASSPRKTSTEKLFF
TRBJ1-1	-	TRBV10-2	-	TGCGCCAGCAGGGATCTACAAGGGATCGGGTGGACTGAAGCTTTCTTT	CASRDLQGIGWTEAFF
TRBJ2-4	-	TRBV5-4	-	TGTGCCAGCGCCCAGAACGGAGCCAAAAACATTCAGTACTTC	CASAQNGAKNIQYF
TRBJ2-2	-	TRBV9	-	TGTGCCAGCAGCGTGGGACCTAGTCCCGGGGAGCTGTTTTTT	CASSVGPSPGELFF
TRBJ2-1	-	TRBV2	TRBD2	TGTGCCAGCAGTGGAGACACGGGGGGAATCAATGAGCAGTTCTTC	CASSGDTGGINEQFF
TRBJ2-7	-	TRBV5-1	-	TGCGCCAGCAGCTTCGGGCTACTTGGGACAAACCGCGAGCAGTACTTC	CASSFGLLGTNREQYF